The 9 T cell receptor beta chains given below trace back to one sample, sequenced in a study of blood T cell repertoires in COVID-19. Method: immunoSEQ multiplex PCR; TCRdb's copy keeps in-frame clones and lacks some. This sample has roughly 160,000 clones; roughly 84% occur once, and the top ten carry 12% to 15%. The sample comprised peripheral blood. These receptors were collected from a man aged 18 to 29 with active or convalescent COVID-19.

V is TRBV7-2 and J is TRBJ1-4; TRBD1 agrees at 7 bases. This CDR3 region has 16 residues. The ends lost 0 bases at V and 8 bases at J; junction bases unmatched: 9. The germline V gene has CDR1 SGHTA and CDR2 FQGNSA. CDR3 nucleotide sequence: TGTGCCAGCAGCTTAGCGGGGGCAGGGGGTGGAGAAAAACTGTTTTTT. Residues: CASSLAGAGGGEKLFF.

The chain couples TRBV15 to TRBJ1-1; tentative D call: TRBD1 (5 bases). The germline V and J ends were trimmed by 0 bases and 1 base, with 9 bases remaining between them. The germline V gene encodes CDR1 LNHNV and CDR2 YYDKDF (reference sequence). The length of the CDR3 is 15 residues. CDR3 residues: CATSREYTGNTEAFF. CDR3 sequence (DNA): TGTGCCACCAGCAGAGAATACACAGGGAACACTGAAGCTTTCTTT.

The chain combines TRBV5-1 with TRBJ2-5; D is unclear. Germline V gene data show CDR1 as SGHRS and CDR2 as YFSETQ. The CDR3 totals 14 residues. Trimming shortened V by 4 bases and J by 1 base, and 11 bases separated the two germline ends. The CDR3 region is CASSAQRSQETQYF. The DNA of the CDR3 is TGCGCCAGCAGCGCCCAGCGATCCCAAGAGACCCAGTACTTC.

The V and J genes are TRBV7-2 and TRBJ2-5, with 8 bases identical to TRBD2. J gave up 2 bases and V 1 base, and 6 bases lay outside the gene matches. This CDR3 comprises 16 residues. Germline V gene lookup returns CDR1 SGHTA and CDR2 FQGNSA. For the CDR3, the DNA is TGTGCCAGCAGCTTAGGTAGTAGCGGGAAACAAGAGACCCAGTACTTC. It is translated as CASSLGSSGKQETQYF.

The CDR3 sequence is CASSPAAGQEWADTQYF. The CDR3 DNA follows: TGTGCCAGCAGCCCAGCGGCGGGACAGGAATGGGCAGATACGCAGTATTTT. The chain links TRBV3-1 (or the pseudogene TRBV3-2) to TRBJ2-3; 8 positions match TRBD1. The CDR3 runs 17 residues. CDR1 and CDR2 from the germline V gene are LGHDT and YNNKEL (reference sequence). J lost 4 bases, V lost 4 bases, and 13 bases had no gene match.

The genes are TRBV11-2 and TRBJ2-1; weak D call: TRBD2 (5 bases). The CDR3 is made up of 12 amino acids. CDR1 SGHAT and CDR2 FQNNGV come from the germline V gene. V was trimmed by 6 bases and J by 10 bases, leaving 13 bases between them. CDR3 nucleotides: TGTGCCAGCAGGCCTCAGTGGGAGGAGCAGTTCTTC. Translating gives CASRPQWEEQFF. The full variable domain, with the rest looked up from reference TRBV11-2 and TRBJ2-1, is EAGVAQSPRYKIIEKRQSVAFWCNPISGHATLYWYQQILGQGPKLLIQFQNNGVVDDSQLPKDRFSAERLKGVDSTLKIQPAKLEDSAVYLCASRPQWEEQFFGPGTRLTVL.

In its sample, this clone was seen a few times. V usage is TRBV7-3 and J usage is TRBJ2-1; D possibly corresponds to TRBD1 (6 bases). CDR1 SGHTA and CDR2 FQGTGA come from the germline V gene. V was shortened by 1 base and J by 1 base, with 17 bases between the two germline ends. The CDR3 sequence is 18 residues long. The DNA for the CDR3 is TGTGCCAGCAGCTTAAATCGACAGGCCCCCGGGTCCTACAATGAGCAGTTCTTC. Translating it yields CASSLNRQAPGSYNEQFF.

The gene calls are TRBV28 and TRBJ1-2; a weak D match, TRBD1 (5 bases). CDR1 and CDR2 (germline): MDHEN, SYDVKM. V lost 5 bases to trimming and J lost 2 bases, with 12 bases between them. The CDR3 has 14 residues. CDR3 amino acids: CASSLEQANYGYTF. Written as DNA, the CDR3 is TGTGCCAGCAGTCTCGAACAGGCGAACTATGGCTACACCTTC.

CDR3 loop: CASSFQDRNEQFF. In DNA form, the CDR3 reads TGTGCCAGCAGCTTCCAGGATCGAAATGAGCAGTTCTTC. V is TRBV5-4 and J is TRBJ2-1; D ambiguous. Germline CDR1 is SGHNT and CDR2 is YYREEE (reference sequence). V was cut by 2 bases and J by 7 bases, with 10 bases left in between. The CDR3 runs to 13 residues.